This T cell receptor (beta chain) was identified in a study of blood T cell repertoires in COVID-19. Looking at the study overall: The United States, Italy and Spain provided the acute and convalescent COVID-19 samples. PBMCs, B-cell-depleted T cells, or T cells provided the cDNA or gDNA that made up the material.

The data were produced by immunoSEQ multiplex PCR, yet TCRdb's version contains in-frame clones alone and is incomplete. The sample includes some 42,000 clones, just under 85% seen only once; the top ten take roughly 5.7%. The germline CDR1 and CDR2 sequences are SGHRS and YFSETQ. V gave up 1 base and J gave up 2 bases; unmatched junction bases: 7. The CDR3 runs 16 residues. The receptor's source is a man aged 50 or older with active COVID-19. The chain recombines TRBV5-1 with TRBJ1-1, with 8 bases fitting TRBD1. Sequenced sample: peripheral blood. The CDR3 loop is CASSLNTGGLNTEAFF. In DNA, the CDR3 is TGCGCCAGCAGCTTGAACACAGGGGGACTAAACACTGAAGCTTTCTTT.